This T cell receptor beta chain emerged from a study of blood T cell repertoires in COVID-19. The overall study: Specimens from acute and convalescent COVID-19 originated in the United States, Italy and Spain. PBMCs, B-cell-depleted T cells, or T cells were the source of the cDNA or gDNA that made up the material.

Original processing methods: Amplification of reference gene primers was used by the study to estimate nucleated cell counts. Sequencing was performed with immunoSEQ multiplex PCR; in TCRdb, only in-frame clones are kept and a portion is missing. The V and J calls and clone size come from that table; D and trimming were worked out from the DNA. Of approximately 150,000 clones in the sample, around 87% were seen once. V lost 5 bases to trimming and J lost 5 bases; unmatched junction nucleotides: 5. CDR1 is SQVTM and CDR2 is ANQGSEA in the germline V gene. The CDR3 extends over 12 amino acids. In Seattle, patients joined the study during active infection and were tracked longitudinally.

The source is an elderly woman with COVID-19, enrolled during active disease. The chain joins TRBV29-1 to TRBJ1-2, with 7 nucleotides matching TRBD1. The source material was peripheral blood. This CDR3 reads CSVWAGGYGYTF. DNA for the CDR3: TGCAGCGTTTGGGCAGGGGGTTATGGCTACACCTTC.